This T cell receptor (beta chain) was observed in a study of T cells in Graves' hyperthyroidism and ophthalmopathy. Study-level findings and limits: Most clonotypes that expanded in the thyroid above 0.001 also showed up in blood. Ophthalmopathy was separated from stable hyperthyroidism by a 13 V-J model. Ophthalmopathy got predicted by the model a median about six months before its onset.

Amplification targeted TCR beta CDR3 regions from RNA transcripts. The HTBI primer set was used in a first-round RT-PCR of the TCR CDR3. Each CDR3 protein gets one entry after TCRdb re-called the multiplex PCR reads with MiXCR. The sample carries 600,000 to 700,000 distinct CDR3 sequences, roughly 14% recorded once. Ophthalmopathy cases scored 3 or more on the Clinical Activity Score and 4 or more on NOSPECS grade, with duration below 3 months. In its sample, this clonotype was seen a few times. The antigen is unknown. The source material was blood. This TCR came from a woman between 35 and 50 years old with Graves' ophthalmopathy.

This chain's CDR3 is CAWSPWVPTGDTEAFF. In DNA, the CDR3 is TGTGCCTGGAGTCCCTGGGTCCCGACAGGGGACACTGAAGCTTTCTTT. The V call is TRBV30, the J call TRBJ1-1; 8 nucleotides align to TRBD1. The CDR3 spans 16 residues. CDR1 GTSNPN and CDR2 SVGIG come from the germline V gene (reference sequence). With 2 bases clipped from V and 3 bases from J, the junction kept 11 bases outside the gene matches.